The 27 T cell receptor beta chains given below trace back to one sample, sequenced in a study of OX40 agonist ivuxolimab in advanced cancers. Measured with immunoSEQ multiplex PCR; TCRdb has only the in-frame clones, and not every one. The data hold under 15,000 clones, with about 80% observed a single time. The specimen was CD4+ or CD8+ T cells sorted from blood, collected in a trial of the OX40 agonist ivuxolimab. These receptors were taken from an adult with an advanced solid tumor such as melanoma, head and neck, liver or kidney cancer.

This clone was counted many times. The rearrangement joins TRBV7-2 to TRBJ1-1, with 7 bases fitting TRBD1. Germline-derived CDR1 and CDR2 are SGHTA and FQGNSA. The CDR3 covers 16 residues. V gave up 1 base and J gave up 5 bases; unmatched junction bases: 10. CDR3 nucleotides: TGTGCCAGCAGCTTAGTTTGGGCCAGGGGGGAAACTGAAGCTTTCTTT. Translation gives CASSLVWARGETEAFF.

The chain links TRBV10-3 to TRBJ2-1; the match to TRBD1 covers 7 bases. The CDR3 sequence is 12 residues long. Germline trimming cut 9 bases from V and 6 bases from J; bases unmatched to any gene: 5. Per germline, CDR1 ENHRY and CDR2 SYGVKD. This CDR3 reads CAMGQLGNEQFF. CDR3 sequence (DNA): TGTGCCATGGGACAGCTAGGCAATGAGCAGTTCTTC.

The chain carries TRBV7-2 and TRBJ2-1; D might be TRBD1 or TRBD2, each matching 5 bases. Per germline, CDR1 SGHTA and CDR2 FQGNSA. The V end was cut by 2 bases, the J end by 5 bases, with 19 bases between. This CDR3 has 17 residues. The CDR3 sequence: CASSLFGRESGHNEQFF. CDR3 bases: TGTGCCAGCAGCTTATTTGGAAGGGAGTCGGGACACAATGAGCAGTTCTTC. The whole variable domain, filled in from reference TRBV7-2 and TRBJ2-1, reads GAGVSQSPSNKVTEKGKDVELRCDPISGHTALYWYRQSLGQGLEFLIYFQGNSAPDKSGLPSDRFSAERTGGSVSTLTIQRTQQEDSAVYLCASSLFGRESGHNEQFFGPGTRLTVL.

The gene calls are TRBV2 and TRBJ1-1; the D is unclear. Germline V gene lookup returns CDR1 SNHLY and CDR2 FYNNEI. Deletions cut 6 bases from V and 3 bases from J, with 14 bases between. This CDR3 is built from 14 residues. CDR3 nucleotides: TGTGCCAGCAGATCCTCTGGTGGGGACACTGAAGCTTTCTTT. Protein sequence: CASRSSGGDTEAFF.

The rearrangement joins TRBV11-3 to TRBJ2-5, with 7 bases identical to TRBD1. The ends lost 5 bases at V and 2 bases at J; junction bases unmatched: 14. The CDR3 runs 17 residues. Germline V lookup: CDR1 SGHNT, CDR2 YENEEA. CDR3 sequence: CASSGRADTGAQETQYF. The CDR3 DNA follows: TGTGCCAGCAGCGGAAGAGCAGACACAGGGGCACAAGAGACCCAGTACTTC.

The chain combines TRBV5-4 with TRBJ1-2; 9 bases line up with TRBD1. V shed 5 bases, J shed 1 base, and the junction held 12 bases outside the gene matches. The germline CDR1 and CDR2 sequences are SGHNT and YYREEE (reference sequence). This CDR3 is 17 amino acids long. CDR3 DNA: TGTGCCAGCAGGGCCGGGACAGGGAGCATGCATAACTATGGCTACACCTTC. This encodes CASRAGTGSMHNYGYTF.

This clone was seen more than once but under ten times. This sequence joins TRBV7-6 and TRBJ1-2; D gene ambiguous. Trimming left V 3 bases short and J 4 bases short, with 6 bases between. Germline CDR1 SGHVS, CDR2 FNYEAQ. The CDR3 runs 12 residues. CDR3 residues: CASSFGSYGYTF. CDR3 nucleotides: TGTGCCAGCAGCTTCGGGAGCTATGGCTACACCTTC.

The CDR3 reads CASSVAENTGELFF. The CDR3 DNA sequence: TGTGCCAGCAGCGTAGCGGAGAACACCGGGGAGCTGTTTTTT. This rearrangement joins TRBV6-5 to TRBJ2-2, with D tentatively TRBD2 (6 bases). Per the germline V gene, CDR1 is MNHEY and CDR2 is SVGAGI. V was clipped by 6 bases and J by 1 base, with 9 bases between them. The CDR3 consists of 14 residues.

J is TRBJ1-1 and V is TRBV7-2; TRBD1 agrees at 10 bases. Germline V lookup: CDR1 SGHTA, CDR2 FQGNSA. The CDR3 totals 15 residues. V lost 3 bases to trimming and J lost 4 bases; unmatched junction nucleotides: 5. CDR3: CASSFWDRGGTEAFF. CDR3 coding DNA: TGTGCCAGCAGCTTCTGGGACAGGGGAGGCACTGAAGCTTTCTTT.

This chain joins TRBV30 and TRBJ1-5; D gene unclear. Trimming cost V 2 bases and J 7 bases, with 9 bases left between them. Looked up from germline, CDR1 is GTSNPN and CDR2 is SVGIG (reference sequence). CDR3 length equals 12 residues. Written as DNA, the CDR3 is TGTGCCTGGAGTAGTGAATGGCAGCCCCAGCATTTT. It yields the protein CAWSSEWQPQHF.

The chain recombines TRBV2 with TRBJ2-7; 12 nucleotides line up with TRBD2. This CDR3 contains 16 residues. V was clipped by 7 bases and J by 3 bases; unmatched bases: 10. The germline V gene encodes CDR1 SNHLY and CDR2 FYNNEI. Written as DNA, the CDR3 is TGTGCCAGCAAGGGGACTAGCGGGCCGACAGACTACGAGCAGTACTTC. Translating it yields CASKGTSGPTDYEQYF. Variable domain in full (rest from reference TRBV2 and TRBJ2-7): EPEVTQTPSHQVTQMGQEVILRCVPISNHLYFYWYRQILGQKVEFLVSFYNNEISEKSEIFDDQFSVERPDGSNFTLKIRSTKLEDSAMYFCASKGTSGPTDYEQYFGPGTRLTVT.

This chain links TRBV9 with TRBJ2-7; D assignment may be TRBD1 or TRBD2 (5 bases each). Germline CDR1 reads SGDLS; CDR2 reads YYNGEE. The CDR3 is 15 residues long. Deletions cut 0 bases from V and 0 bases from J, with 10 bases between. In DNA, the CDR3 is TGTGCCAGCAGCGTAGCGGGGCTGGCCTCCTACGAGCAGTACTTC. It yields the protein CASSVAGLASYEQYF.

This clone was picked up a small number of times. This chain links TRBV6-1 with TRBJ2-3; TRBD2 agrees at 12 bases. Germline-derived CDR1 and CDR2 are MNHNS and SASEGT. V lost 4 bases and J lost 4; bases outside the gene matches: 3. This CDR3 contains 15 residues. CDR3 nucleotides: TGTGCCAGCAGTGGACTAGCGGGAGCCCCAGATACGCAGTATTTT. This translates into CASSGLAGAPDTQYF.

This clone was seen ten or more times. This chain uses TRBV28 with TRBJ1-2, with D tentatively TRBD1 (6 bases). The V and J ends lost 6 bases and 1 base respectively, with 15 bases between them. The germline V gene encodes CDR1 MDHEN and CDR2 SYDVKM. This CDR3 has 15 residues. CDR3 bases: TGTGCCAGCAGACACAGGGAGGGTGTTAACTATGGCTACACCTTC. It yields the protein CASRHREGVNYGYTF.

V usage is TRBV19 and J usage is TRBJ1-1; 9 bases fit TRBD1. Trimming at V came to 7 bases and at J to 5 bases, leaving 8 bases not matched to a gene. Germline V gene lookup returns CDR1 LNHDA and CDR2 SQIVND (reference sequence). This CDR3 has 14 residues. CDR3: CASNPGTGRTEAFF. The CDR3 nucleotides read TGTGCCAGTAACCCCGGGACAGGGCGGACTGAAGCTTTCTTT.

This chain connects TRBV7-9 to TRBJ2-7; a weak D match, TRBD1 (6 bases). The germline V gene encodes CDR1 SEHNR and CDR2 FQNEAQ (reference sequence). The V and J ends lost 3 bases and 0 bases respectively, with 15 bases between them. CDR3 length: 16 amino acids. CDR3 region: CASSFPRDKFSYEQYF. Here the CDR3 DNA reads TGTGCCAGCAGCTTTCCCCGGGACAAATTCTCCTACGAGCAGTACTTC.

Written as DNA, the CDR3 is TGTGCCAGCAGCCCAGCCCTCTCCTACGAGCAGTACTTC. It translates to CASSPALSYEQYF. The gene calls are TRBV9 and TRBJ2-5, with D hard to call. The J call is doubtful: the DNA matches TRBJ2-7 better. This CDR3 has 13 residues. The germline V gene encodes CDR1 SGDLS and CDR2 YYNGEE.

This clone was seen a handful of times. The rearrangement links TRBV29-1 to TRBJ2-7; D is perhaps TRBD1 (6 bases). Germline CDR1 reads SQVTM; CDR2 reads ANQGSEA. V was clipped by 8 bases and J by 5 bases, with 13 bases between them. The length of the CDR3 is 11 residues. This CDR3 is CSLGHPHEQYF. DNA for the CDR3: TGCAGCTTGGGACACCCTCACGAGCAGTACTTC.

V gene TRBV7-3 combines with J gene TRBJ2-1, with TRBD2 matching over 13 bases. Germline lookup yields CDR1 SGHTA and CDR2 FQGTGA. This CDR3 is 13 amino acids long. V dropped 5 bases and J dropped 8; count of bases not matched to a gene: 0. The CDR3 bases are TGTGCCAGCAGCGGACTAGCGGGAGATGAGCAGTTCTTC. Translating gives CASSGLAGDEQFF.

V gene TRBV6-1 combines with J gene TRBJ2-7; no definite D call. V lost 0 bases and J 2 bases, leaving 8 bases between the germline ends. Germline V gene lookup returns CDR1 MNHNS and CDR2 SASEGT. CDR3 length: 14 residues. CDR3 region: CASSEALRPYEQYF. CDR3 sequence (DNA): TGTGCCAGCAGTGAAGCGCTTAGACCCTACGAGCAGTACTTC.

The V call is TRBV27, the J call TRBJ2-3; TRBD2 matches at 9 bases. The junction had 18 bases not matched to a gene; V was cut back by 5 bases and J by 0 bases. CDR3 length: 20 amino acids. The V gene's germline CDR1 is MNHEY and CDR2 SMNVEV (reference sequence). The DNA for the CDR3 is TGTGCCAGCAGTCGAGCCCAGGGGACTAGCATAATTACTAGCACAGATACGCAGTATTTT. The encoded protein is CASSRAQGTSIITSTDTQYF.

The V call is TRBV29-1, the J call TRBJ2-7; 8 bases agree with TRBD1. Germline values: CDR1 SQVTM, CDR2 ANQGSEA. The CDR3 length is 13 residues. Trimming cost V 4 bases and J 7 bases; bases outside gene matches: 9. CDR3: CSVVQGARREQYF. The CDR3 coding sequence is TGCAGCGTTGTCCAGGGGGCGCGTAGGGAGCAGTACTTC.

The chain couples TRBV5-4 to TRBJ2-1; the D gene is possibly TRBD1 (5 bases). V was clipped by 1 base and J by 3 bases, with 8 bases between them. The CDR3 covers 14 residues. Germline CDR1 and CDR2: SGHNT and YYREEE (reference sequence). As DNA, the CDR3 is TGTGCCAGCAGCTTGAACAGGAACTACAATGAGCAGTTCTTC. Protein sequence: CASSLNRNYNEQFF.

This rearrangement joins TRBV4-1 to TRBJ2-3, with TRBD2 matching over 13 bases. Germline CDR1 reads MGHRA; CDR2 reads YSYEKL. CDR3 length: 19 amino acids. V gave up 6 bases and J gave up 0 bases; unmatched junction bases: 12. The CDR3 coding sequence is TGCGCCAGCAGGGAGGGACTAGCGGGATCCCTTGGTAGCACAGATACGCAGTATTTT. Translation gives CASREGLAGSLGSTDTQYF.

By share, this clone ranks as large. The gene calls are TRBV2 and TRBJ1-5; 10 bases align to TRBD1. V shed 6 bases and J 4 bases; nucleotides not matched to a gene: 9. Germline V gene lookup returns CDR1 SNHLY and CDR2 FYNNEI. The CDR3 totals 16 residues. CDR3 in amino acids: CASREWDRGSNQPQHF. The CDR3 DNA reads TGTGCCAGCAGGGAGTGGGACAGGGGATCAAATCAGCCCCAGCATTTT.

The chain uses TRBV7-3 and TRBJ1-6; D remains unclear. CDR3 length equals 13 residues. Trimming took 2 bases from V and 9 from J, leaving 8 bases between them. Looked up from germline, CDR1 is SGHTA and CDR2 is FQGTGA. The CDR3 nucleotides read TGTGCCAGCAGCTTATGGAGTGGTTCACCCCTCCACTTT. Its translation is CASSLWSGSPLHF.

The chain links TRBV9 to TRBJ2-7; the D gene is possibly TRBD2 (6 bases). Trimming took 2 bases from V and 7 from J, leaving 16 bases between them. Germline values: CDR1 SGDLS, CDR2 YYNGEE. The CDR3 is 14 amino acids. As DNA, the CDR3 is TGTGCCAGCAGCGTTGGGTCGGGACTGCGGGAGCAGTACTTC. Amino acid sequence: CASSVGSGLREQYF. The complete variable domain, with remaining parts taken from reference TRBV9 and TRBJ2-7, reads DSGVTQTPKHLITATGQRVTLRCSPRSGDLSVYWYQQSLDQGLQFLIQYYNGEERAKGNILERFSAQQFPDLHSELNLSSLELGDSALYFCASSVGSGLREQYFGPGTRLTVT.